Listed below are T cell receptor beta chains from one sample, sequenced in a study of blood T cell repertoires in COVID-19. Sequencing used immunoSEQ multiplex PCR; TCRdb keeps in-frame clones, though not all of them. The sample shows under 200,000 clones, more than 75% of them seen only once. Sequenced material: peripheral blood. The receptors here all came from a man younger than 35 with COVID-19, enrolled during active disease. CDR3s include the opening cysteine and the closing phenylalanine or tryptophan. Each record gives: V gene, clone size, D gene, J gene, CDR3 protein, CDR3 DNA. A D gene is named only where the DNA matches it firmly. Only part of the rows carry a size: once, few, many, or a class if the clone is expanded.

TRBV15	-	-	TRBJ1-5	CATQAENQPQHF	TGTGCCACCCAAGCCGAAAATCAGCCCCAGCATTTT
TRBV9	-	TRBD1	TRBJ2-7	CASSVDTGAVYEQYF	TGTGCCAGCAGCGTAGACACAGGGGCGGTCTACGAGCAGTACTTC
TRBV6-6	-	-	TRBJ1-6	CASTSSPEPLHF	TGTGCCAGCACCTCTAGCCCTGAACCCCTCCACTTT
TRBV7-9	-	-	TRBJ2-6	CASSLTRTAGANVLTF	TGTGCCAGCAGCTTAACTAGGACCGCTGGGGCCAACGTCCTGACTTTC
TRBV15	-	-	TRBJ1-2	CATSPALQWTANYYGYTF	TGTGCCACCAGCCCAGCTCTACAGTGGACAGCAAATTACTATGGCTACACCTTC
TRBV9	-	TRBD2	TRBJ2-1	CASSVGTSGRALNEQFF	TGTGCCAGCAGCGTAGGGACTAGCGGGAGGGCCTTGAATGAGCAGTTCTTC
TRBV5-4	-	TRBD1	TRBJ1-1	CASSFPGTGMNTEAFF	TGTGCCAGCAGCTTTCCCGGGACAGGGATGAACACTGAAGCTTTCTTT
TRBV6-5	-	-	TRBJ1-5	CASSLQGFQPQHF	TGTGCCAGCAGTTTACAGGGATTTCAGCCCCAGCATTTT
TRBV4-3	few	TRBD1	TRBJ2-7	CASSQDRGGGQYF	TGCGCCAGCAGCCAAGATAGAGGGGGCGGGCAGTACTTC
TRBV4-1	-	-	TRBJ2-2	CASSGRNTGELFF	TGCGCCAGCAGCGGTAGAAACACCGGGGAGCTGTTTTTT
TRBV6-6	-	-	TRBJ1-5	CASSYGQGSQPQHF	TGTGCCAGCAGTTACGGGCAGGGGTCCCAGCCCCAGCATTTT
TRBV5-6	-	TRBD2	TRBJ2-2	CASSLLADSGELFF	TGTGCCAGCAGCTTGCTAGCGGACTCCGGGGAGCTGTTTTTT
TRBV4-3	-	-	TRBJ1-5	CASSQDREQPQHF	TGCGCCAGCAGCCAAGATCGGGAGCAGCCCCAGCATTTT
TRBV15	-	TRBD2	TRBJ2-1	CAIGTSGINNEQFF	TGTGCCATCGGGACTAGCGGGATCAACAATGAGCAGTTCTTC
TRBV3-1/TRBV3-2	-	TRBD1	TRBJ2-3	CASSRQGSTDTQYF	TGTGCCAGCAGTCGACAGGGCTCCACAGATACGCAGTATTTT
TRBV2	-	-	TRBJ1-2	CASSDFGPYGYTF	TGTGCCAGCAGTGATTTTGGGCCTTATGGCTACACCTTC
TRBV28	-	-	TRBJ2-2	CASRVAGTGELFF	TGTGCCTCCAGGGTGGCTGGCACCGGGGAGCTGTTTTTT
TRBV9	-	-	TRBJ2-1	CASSVGNRYNEQFF	TGTGCCAGCAGCGTAGGTAACAGGTACAATGAGCAGTTCTTC
TRBV3-1/TRBV3-2	-	-	TRBJ2-7	CASSQGVGEQYF	TGTGCCAGCAGCCAAGGGGTCGGGGAGCAGTACTTC
TRBV2	-	-	TRBJ1-4	CASSFRQARLFF	TGTGCCAGCAGTTTTCGACAGGCTAGACTGTTTTTT
TRBV24-1	-	-	TRBJ2-7	CATSEERAPYEQYF	TGTGCCACCAGTGAAGAGAGGGCACCCTACGAGCAGTACTTC
TRBV3-1/TRBV3-2	-	TRBD1	TRBJ2-5	CASSRPGQGVKTQYF	TGTGCCAGCAGCCGGCCTGGACAGGGCGTGAAGACCCAGTACTTC
TRBV4-1	-	TRBD1	TRBJ2-7	CASSHRDRGYEQYF	TGCGCCAGCAGCCACCGGGACAGGGGCTACGAGCAGTACTTC
TRBV30	-	TRBD2	TRBJ2-7	CAWSNGLAGAYEQYF	TGTGCCTGGAGTAACGGACTAGCGGGCGCCTACGAGCAGTACTTC
TRBV24-1	-	TRBD1	TRBJ2-2	CATRGQVDTGELFF	TGTGCCACCAGGGGACAGGTCGACACCGGGGAGCTGTTTTTT
TRBV30	once	TRBD2	TRBJ2-2	CAWSVGGGLPGELFF	TGTGCCTGGAGTGTCGGGGGAGGGCTGCCCGGGGAGCTGTTTTTT
TRBV10-3	-	TRBD2	TRBJ2-3	CAISVPTRTSVRDTQYF	TGTGCCATCAGTGTCCCAACTCGGACTAGCGTCCGGGATACGCAGTATTTT
TRBV7-3	-	TRBD2	TRBJ2-5	CASSSAGGRETQYF	TGTGCCAGCAGTTCAGCGGGAGGGAGGGAGACCCAGTACTTC
TRBV18	-	-	TRBJ2-7	CASSPNRDSTYEQYF	TGTGCCAGCTCACCTAACCGGGACTCCACCTACGAGCAGTACTTC
TRBV14	-	-	TRBJ2-2	CASSQHTTRVYTGELFF	TGTGCCAGCAGCCAACATACGACTAGGGTGTACACCGGGGAGCTGTTTTTT
TRBV6-6	-	-	TRBJ1-1	CASSYMGVIAEAFF	TGTGCCAGCAGCTATATGGGAGTAATCGCTGAAGCTTTCTTT
TRBV30	once	TRBD1	TRBJ1-2	CAWRGQVYYGYTF	TGTGCCTGGAGGGGACAGGTTTACTATGGCTACACCTTC
TRBV19	-	TRBD1	TRBJ1-2	CASSMGQGSPYGYTF	TGTGCCAGTAGTATGGGACAGGGTAGTCCGTATGGCTACACCTTC
TRBV6-2/TRBV6-3	few	-	TRBJ2-2	CASSFAGVTGELFF	TGTGCCAGCAGTTTCGCAGGGGTCACCGGGGAGCTGTTTTTT
TRBV27	-	TRBD2	TRBJ2-2	CASSLDGSSGNTGELFF	TGTGCCAGCAGCCTAGATGGGTCTAGCGGGAACACCGGGGAGCTGTTTTTT
TRBV6-2/TRBV6-3	-	TRBD1	TRBJ2-2	CASSLRDRSGELFF	TGTGCCAGCAGCCTCCGGGACAGATCCGGGGAGCTGTTTTTT
TRBV6-4	-	-	TRBJ2-7	CASSGFCTYEQYF	TGTGCCAGCAGTGGTTTCTGTACCTACGAGCAGTACTTC
TRBV29-1	-	-	TRBJ1-1	CSGNRENTEAFF	TGCAGCGGTAACAGGGAGAACACTGAAGCTTTCTTT
TRBV2	-	-	TRBJ1-5	CASSEEVRNQPQHF	TGTGCCAGCAGTGAAGAAGTCCGGAATCAGCCCCAGCATTTT
TRBV11-2	-	TRBD1	TRBJ2-1	CASSLGTGDEQFF	TGTGCCAGCAGCTTGGGGACAGGGGATGAGCAGTTCTTC
TRBV20-1	-	-	TRBJ1-5	CSASRGVLNQPQHF	TGCAGTGCTAGTCGCGGGGTTCTCAATCAGCCCCAGCATTTT
TRBV5-5	-	TRBD2	TRBJ2-2	CASSTGGSGELFF	TGTGCCAGCAGCACCGGGGGGAGCGGGGAGCTGTTTTTT
TRBV2	-	TRBD1	TRBJ1-5	CATKSLSETGFSSNQPQHF	TGTGCCACCAAGTCCCTTTCCGAGACAGGGTTTTCTAGCAATCAGCCCCAGCATTTT
TRBV7-8	-	-	TRBJ2-7	CASSPPGRIYEQYF	TGTGCCAGCAGCCCGCCCGGGAGAATCTACGAGCAGTACTTC
TRBV3-1/TRBV3-2	-	TRBD2	TRBJ2-7	CASSQDRLAGFRDEQYF	TGTGCCAGCAGCCAAGATCGACTAGCGGGGTTCCGCGACGAGCAGTACTTC
TRBV30	-	-	TRBJ2-2	CAWSRLGQMGYTGELFF	TGTGCCTGGAGCCGGCTGGGGCAGATGGGTTACACCGGGGAGCTGTTTTTT
TRBV27	-	-	TRBJ2-2	CASRLGGDGELFF	TGTGCCAGCCGACTAGGGGGGGACGGGGAGCTGTTTTTT
TRBV20-1	-	-	TRBJ2-7	CSASGRYEQYF	TGCAGTGCTAGTGGTCGCTACGAGCAGTACTTC
TRBV18	-	-	TRBJ1-5	CASSPDRPRGNQPQHF	TGTGCCAGCTCTCCCGACAGGCCGAGGGGCAATCAGCCCCAGCATTTT
TRBV7-2	-	-	TRBJ2-7	CASSPSGSPYEQYF	TGTGCCAGCAGCCCCTCAGGCAGTCCCTACGAGCAGTACTTC
TRBV5-8	-	TRBD1	TRBJ1-1	CASSVQGPNTEAFF	TGTGCCAGCAGCGTACAGGGGCCGAACACTGAAGCTTTCTTT
TRBV5-1	few	-	TRBJ2-2	CASSLGLQIGELFF	TGCGCCAGCAGCTTGGGCCTACAGATCGGGGAGCTGTTTTTT
TRBV29-1	-	-	TRBJ2-7	CSVTSESSYEQYF	TGCAGCGTTACCAGCGAGAGCTCCTACGAGCAGTACTTC
TRBV28	-	TRBD1	TRBJ2-5	CAWSRTGGQETQYF	TGTGCCTGGTCCCGGACAGGGGGGCAAGAGACCCAGTACTTC
TRBV15	-	-	TRBJ2-7	CATSRQDKPGEQYF	TGTGCCACCAGCAGACAGGACAAACCGGGCGAGCAGTACTTC
TRBV19	-	TRBD2	TRBJ2-1	CASSMQAGDHNEQFF	TGTGCCAGTAGTATGCAAGCGGGAGACCACAATGAGCAGTTCTTC
TRBV25-1	-	TRBD1	TRBJ1-4	CASSEPTGPNEKLFF	TGTGCCAGCAGTGAACCGACAGGGCCTAATGAAAAACTGTTTTTT
TRBV19	once	-	TRBJ1-1	CASEGGRAEAFF	TGTGCCTCTGAAGGGGGTAGGGCTGAAGCTTTCTTT
TRBV7-2	-	-	TRBJ1-3	CASSFGESGTIYF	TGTGCCAGCAGCTTCGGCGAGTCGGGCACCATATATTTT